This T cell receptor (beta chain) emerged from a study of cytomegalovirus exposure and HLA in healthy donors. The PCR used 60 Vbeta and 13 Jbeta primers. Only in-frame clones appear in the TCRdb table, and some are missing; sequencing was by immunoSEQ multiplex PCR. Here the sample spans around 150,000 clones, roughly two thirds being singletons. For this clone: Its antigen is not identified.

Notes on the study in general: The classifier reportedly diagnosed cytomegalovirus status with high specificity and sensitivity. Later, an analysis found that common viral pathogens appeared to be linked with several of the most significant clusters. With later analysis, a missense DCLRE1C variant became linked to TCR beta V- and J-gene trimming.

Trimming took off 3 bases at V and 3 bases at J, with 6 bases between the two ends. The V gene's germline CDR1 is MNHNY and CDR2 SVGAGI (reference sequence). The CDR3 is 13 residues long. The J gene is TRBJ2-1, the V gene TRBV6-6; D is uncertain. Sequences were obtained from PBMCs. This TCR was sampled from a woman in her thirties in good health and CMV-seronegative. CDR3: CASSYTDYNEQFF. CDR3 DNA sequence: TGTGCCAGCAGTTATACAGACTACAATGAGCAGTTCTTC.